This T cell receptor (beta chain) was found in a study of vaccination and CD4 T cells after COVID-19. Overall study: Sampling after COVID took place at a median of around 110 days (range 35 to 161) following diagnosis.

Cultured CD4+ T cells had their DNA profiled by the Oncomine TCR Beta short-read assay. TCRdb re-called the PCR reads with MiXCR, one entry per CDR3 protein. The profile shows about 16,000 distinct CDR3 sequences, about two fifths of them singletons. This CDR3 comprises 15 residues. The germline CDR1 and CDR2 sequences are MNHNS and SASEGT. V lost 5 bases and J lost 8; bases outside the gene matches: 7. Treatment in this sample: roughly 11-day PBMC culture with coronavirus spike peptide pools or control peptides (ViraFEST assay). Remarks on this clonotype: Its specificity is unknown.

The genes are TRBV6-1 and TRBJ1-4; 11 bases match TRBD1. The input for sequencing was CD4+ T cells from blood, cultured in vitro, taken after SARS-CoV-2 vaccination. This sequence was found in a human donor who had recovered from COVID-19. CDR3 in DNA: TGTGCCAGCAGTCCAAGGACAGGGGGCGAAGAAAAACTGTTTTTT. Translated: CASSPRTGGEEKLFF.